These 29 T cell receptor beta chains share one sample of origin, sequenced in a study of blood T cell repertoires in COVID-19. Sequencing was performed with immunoSEQ multiplex PCR; in TCRdb, only in-frame clones are kept and a portion is missing. The repertoire holds about 120,000 clones, with about 81% as singletons. Sample: peripheral blood. The receptors shown here come from a woman aged 50 to 65 with acute or convalescent COVID-19.

This clone occurred a few times. The chain links TRBV3-1 (or the pseudogene TRBV3-2) to TRBJ1-3, with D possibly matching TRBD1 (5 bases). The CDR3 is 16 residues long. Germline V lookup: CDR1 LGHDT, CDR2 YNNKEL (reference sequence). Trimming cost V 4 bases and J 0 bases, with 13 bases left between them. Written as DNA, the CDR3 is TGTGCCAGCAGCCTGGGACTGCCTAGCTCTGGAAACACCATATATTTT. This translates into CASSLGLPSSGNTIYF.

The chain couples TRBV27 to TRBJ1-5; 9 bases map to TRBD1. This CDR3 has 18 amino acids. Germline loops: CDR1 MNHEY, CDR2 SMNVEV (reference sequence). V dropped 6 bases and J dropped 5; count of bases not matched to a gene: 17. CDR3 nucleotide sequence: TGTGCCAGCAGCCGTAAACAGGGGGCTTCTGTCAGTTATCAGCCCCAGCATTTT. Amino acids: CASSRKQGASVSYQPQHF.

The rearrangement joins TRBV24-1 to TRBJ2-1; 7 positions match TRBD2. Germline values: CDR1 KGHDR, CDR2 SFDVKD. The CDR3 totals 15 residues. Germline trimming cut 3 bases from V and 6 bases from J; bases unmatched to any gene: 7. The CDR3 DNA sequence: TGTGCCACCAGTGATAGGCGGGGAGGGAGCAATGAGCAGTTCTTC. It translates to CATSDRRGGSNEQFF.

The V call is TRBV2, the J call TRBJ1-3, with 11 bases fitting TRBD1. Losses at the gene ends were 4 bases for V and 0 bases for J; bases not matched to a gene: 11. The CDR3 runs to 19 residues. The germline V gene has CDR1 SNHLY and CDR2 FYNNEI. The CDR3 sequence: CASSAFTWTGGDSGNTIYF. The CDR3 DNA is TGTGCCAGCAGTGCCTTTACTTGGACAGGGGGCGACTCTGGAAACACCATATATTTT.

The chain uses TRBV27 and TRBJ2-1; 13 bases fit TRBD2. CDR3 length: 16 residues. CDR1 and CDR2 from the germline V gene are MNHEY and SMNVEV (reference sequence). With 2 bases clipped from V and 7 bases from J, the junction kept 5 bases outside the gene matches. CDR3: CASSLRTSGSANEQFF. The CDR3, as DNA: TGTGCCAGCAGTTTAAGGACTAGCGGGAGTGCAAATGAGCAGTTCTTC.

This sequence joins TRBV11-3 and TRBJ2-1; 8 nucleotides align to TRBD2. This CDR3 contains 15 residues. Germline-derived CDR1 and CDR2 are SGHNT and YENEEA. With 6 bases clipped from V and 1 base from J, the junction kept 5 bases outside the gene matches. The CDR3 loop reads CASRDSGKSYNEQFF. In nucleotides, the CDR3 is TGTGCCAGCAGGGATAGCGGGAAATCCTACAATGAGCAGTTCTTC.

The chain joins TRBV6-1 to TRBJ2-7; possible D gene TRBD1, 5 bases. This CDR3 has 13 amino acids. Germline loops: CDR1 MNHNS, CDR2 SASEGT. The ends were cut back, 3 bases at V and 0 bases at J, with 6 bases in the middle. In DNA, the CDR3 is TGTGCCAGCAGTGACAGGGCCTCCTACGAGCAGTACTTC. It encodes CASSDRASYEQYF.

This clone was detected only a few times. This chain joins TRBV5-1 and TRBJ1-3; no firm D call. This CDR3 comprises 14 residues. From germline, CDR1 is SGHRS and CDR2 YFSETQ. Between the trimmed V and J ends, which lost 0 bases and 7 bases, there was a span of 11 bases. The CDR3 region is CASSLGRERNTIYF. In nucleotides, the CDR3 is TGCGCCAGCAGCTTGGGGAGGGAAAGGAACACCATATATTTT.

This chain uses TRBV7-8 with TRBJ2-7, with TRBD1 matching over 10 bases. The germline V gene encodes CDR1 SGHVS and CDR2 FQNEAQ. After removal of 1 base from V and 4 bases from J, the junction contained 1 base not matched to a gene. This CDR3 comprises 14 residues. CDR3 amino acids: CASSLEDRGYEQYF. The CDR3 DNA follows: TGTGCCAGCAGCTTAGAGGACAGGGGGTACGAGCAGTACTTC.

The chain carries TRBV14 and TRBJ1-2; D gene ambiguous. Germline values: CDR1 SGHDN, CDR2 FVKESK. This CDR3 has 12 residues. The germline V and J ends were trimmed by 3 bases and 2 bases, with 4 bases remaining between them. As DNA, the CDR3 is TGTGCCAGCAGCCAGCAGAACTATGGCTACACCTTC. Translated, it gives CASSQQNYGYTF.

The chain uses TRBV7-9 and TRBJ2-2; D is unclear. CDR1 and CDR2 from the germline V gene are SEHNR and FQNEAQ (reference sequence). Trimming left V 2 bases short and J 7 bases short, with 5 bases between. The CDR3 sequence is 12 residues long. The CDR3 bases are TGTGCCAGCAGCTTAAGTAGCGGGGAGCTGTTTTTT. As protein: CASSLSSGELFF.

The rearrangement links TRBV4-1 to TRBJ1-2; 7 bases align to TRBD1. The CDR3 length is 16 residues. Germline lookup yields CDR1 MGHRA and CDR2 YSYEKL. V lost 3 bases, J lost 0 bases, and 7 bases stayed unmatched. The CDR3 here is CASSHTGTEANYGYTF. CDR3 nucleotide sequence: TGCGCCAGCAGCCATACCGGGACAGAAGCTAACTATGGCTACACCTTC.

This clone came up a few times. The chain combines TRBV7-3 with TRBJ2-1; 9 nucleotides align to TRBD1. CDR1 is SGHTA, CDR2 FQGTGA, per germline. This CDR3 spans 15 amino acids. The J segment lost 1 base and the V segment lost 5 bases, leaving 3 bases of the junction unmatched. CDR3: CASSGGQGSYNEQFF. The CDR3 nucleotides read TGTGCCAGCAGCGGAGGACAGGGGTCCTACAATGAGCAGTTCTTC.

The CDR3 DNA follows: TGTGCCAGCAGGGCCCGGTCGGGAGAGACCCAGTACTTC. This translates into CASRARSGETQYF. J is TRBJ2-5 and V is TRBV7-2; the D is unclear. CDR3 length: 13 amino acids. Between the trimmed V and J ends, which lost 6 bases and 4 bases, there was a span of 12 bases. Germline V lookup: CDR1 SGHTA, CDR2 FQGNSA.

V gene TRBV9 combines with J gene TRBJ2-7; D is undetermined. The CDR3 is made up of 13 amino acids. The V gene lost 0 bases and the J gene lost 7 bases, with 11 bases spanning the gap. The germline gives CDR1 SGDLS, CDR2 YYNGEE. The chain's CDR3 is CASSVDGVGEQYF. CDR3 bases: TGTGCCAGCAGCGTAGACGGAGTCGGGGAGCAGTACTTC.

The chain uses TRBV27 and TRBJ2-4, with 9 bases matching TRBD2. With 6 bases clipped from V and 7 bases from J, the junction kept 10 bases outside the gene matches. CDR1 is MNHEY and CDR2 is SMNVEV in the germline V gene (reference sequence). This CDR3 is 15 amino acids long. The CDR3 DNA reads as TGTGCCAGCAGCCTTGGACTAGCGTTTGGGAACATTCAGTACTTC. Encoded protein: CASSLGLAFGNIQYF.

This sequence joins TRBV9 and TRBJ1-2; TRBD1 matches at 7 bases. Germline-derived CDR1 and CDR2 are SGDLS and YYNGEE. The CDR3 consists of 13 residues. Trimming at V came to 3 bases and at J to 11 bases, leaving 10 bases not matched to a gene. The CDR3 sequence is CASSAGDRAIYTF. The CDR3 region has the DNA TGTGCCAGCAGCGCAGGTGACAGGGCCATATACACCTTC. The full variable domain, in which reference TRBV9 and TRBJ1-2 provide the parts outside the CDR3, is DSGVTQTPKHLITATGQRVTLRCSPRSGDLSVYWYQQSLDQGLQFLIQYYNGEERAKGNILERFSAQQFPDLHSELNLSSLELGDSALYFCASSAGDRAIYTFGSGTRLTVV.

The chain links TRBV11-3 to TRBJ2-5; D perhaps matches TRBD1 (5 bases). V lost 1 base to trimming and J lost 1 base, with 13 bases between them. Germline-derived CDR1 and CDR2 are SGHNT and YENEEA. CDR3 size: 16 residues. The CDR3 reads CASSLGISGFQETQYF. The CDR3 nucleotides read TGTGCCAGCAGCTTAGGAATTTCAGGGTTCCAAGAGACCCAGTACTTC.

The chain joins TRBV3-1 (or the pseudogene TRBV3-2) to TRBJ1-2; D possibly corresponds to TRBD1 (6 bases). V shed 4 bases and J shed 7 bases, with 13 bases lying between them. Looked up from germline, CDR1 is LGHDT and CDR2 is YNNKEL (reference sequence). CDR3 length: 13 amino acids. CDR3 DNA sequence: TGTGCCAGCAGCCGTGGGGGGGCGGGTGGCTACACCTTC. This encodes CASSRGGAGGYTF.

The chain recombines TRBV7-8 with TRBJ1-5; the D is unclear. V shed 3 bases and J shed 0 bases, with 6 bases lying between them. CDR1 and CDR2 (germline): SGHVS, FQNEAQ. CDR3 size: 14 residues. The CDR3 sequence is CASSFGNSNQPQHF. The CDR3 region has the DNA TGTGCCAGCAGCTTCGGGAATAGCAATCAGCCCCAGCATTTT.

This clone was detected only once. The chain recombines TRBV27 with TRBJ1-1; D perhaps matches TRBD1 (6 bases). V was shortened by 6 bases and J by 0 bases, with 17 bases between the two germline ends. The length of the CDR3 is 16 residues. Germline V gives CDR1 MNHEY, CDR2 SMNVEV (reference sequence). CDR3 in amino acids: CASSPTGKRMNTEAFF. The CDR3 region has the DNA TGTGCCAGCAGCCCCACAGGGAAGAGGATGAACACTGAAGCTTTCTTT.

The chain recombines TRBV3-1 (or the pseudogene TRBV3-2) with TRBJ2-1, with D tentatively TRBD2 (6 bases). Germline CDR1 LGHDT, CDR2 YNNKEL (reference sequence). The CDR3 extends over 14 amino acids. V lost 1 base to trimming and J lost 5 bases, with 9 bases between them. This CDR3 reads CASSQGLANNEQFF. The DNA of the CDR3 is TGTGCCAGCAGCCAAGGGCTAGCGAACAATGAGCAGTTCTTC.

The chain has TRBV28 and TRBJ2-7; 16 bases map to TRBD2. The germline V gene encodes CDR1 MDHEN and CDR2 SYDVKM. V dropped 9 bases and J dropped 5; count of bases not matched to a gene: 10. The CDR3 length is 16 residues. CDR3 protein: CASQGTSGRAYHEQYF. CDR3 in DNA: TGTGCCAGTCAAGGGACTAGCGGGAGGGCCTACCACGAGCAGTACTTC.

CDR3 region: CASSQEGRPTEAFF. The CDR3 nucleotides read TGCGCCAGCAGCCAAGAGGGCAGGCCCACTGAAGCTTTCTTT. The genes are TRBV4-1 and TRBJ1-1, with D hard to call. The length of the CDR3 is 14 residues. Germline loops: CDR1 MGHRA, CDR2 YSYEKL. V was clipped by 0 bases and J by 4 bases, with 9 bases between them.

A few counts support this clone. The chain links TRBV5-1 to TRBJ1-4; TRBD1 matches at 8 bases. After removal of 4 bases from V and 2 bases from J, the junction contained 4 bases not matched to a gene. The CDR3 is 15 residues long. CDR1 and CDR2 (germline): SGHRS, YFSETQ. This chain's CDR3 is CASSEGTGTNEKLFF. CDR3 DNA: TGCGCCAGCAGCGAAGGGACAGGCACTAATGAAAAACTGTTTTTT. Full variable domain (remainder filled in from reference TRBV5-1 and TRBJ1-4): KAGVTQTPRYLIKTRGQQVTLSCSPISGHRSVSWYQQTPGQGLQFLFEYFSETQRNKGNFPGRFSGRQFSNSRSEMNVSTLELGDSALYLCASSEGTGTNEKLFFGSGTQLSVL.

The chain combines TRBV10-3 with TRBJ1-6, with D possibly matching TRBD1 (6 bases). Per germline, CDR1 ENHRY and CDR2 SYGVKD. Trimming cost V 5 bases and J 5 bases, with 10 bases left between them. The CDR3 has 14 amino acids. The CDR3 reads CAISSRTDNSPLHF. CDR3 nucleotide sequence: TGTGCCATCAGTTCAAGGACAGATAATTCACCCCTCCACTTT.

The chain recombines TRBV7-9 with TRBJ1-1, with 8 bases aligning to TRBD1. Germline V gives CDR1 SEHNR, CDR2 FQNEAQ (reference sequence). The CDR3 is made up of 15 amino acids. V dropped 5 bases and J dropped 7; count of bases not matched to a gene: 12. Here the CDR3 DNA reads TGTGCCAGCAGCCCACAGGGACAGGTAGGAGGTGAAGCTTTCTTT. Translated: CASSPQGQVGGEAFF.

The rearrangement uses TRBV5-1 and TRBJ2-1, with 10 bases aligning to TRBD1. The V gene end was trimmed by 7 bases and the J gene end by 0 bases; junction bases not matched to a gene: 4. The CDR3 is 15 residues long. CDR1 SGHRS and CDR2 YFSETQ come from the germline V gene. This chain's CDR3 is CASHGTGASYNEQFF. CDR3 bases: TGCGCCAGCCACGGGACAGGGGCCTCCTACAATGAGCAGTTCTTC.

The chain couples TRBV6-5 to TRBJ2-7; 11 bases match TRBD1. Germline CDR1 and CDR2: MNHEY and SVGAGI. The CDR3 has 14 amino acids. The ends lost 7 bases at V and 7 bases at J; junction bases unmatched: 9. CDR3 DNA: TGTGCCAGCACCCTCGGACAGGGGGCAGGGGAGCAGTACTTC. This gives the protein CASTLGQGAGEQYF.